These 8 T cell receptor beta chains came from one sample sequenced in a study of CD8+ T cells in alopecia areata. cDNA reverse transcribed from extracted RNA served as the sequencing template. TCRdb's copy holds only in-frame clones and misses some; the assay was immunoSEQ multiplex PCR. The table shows about 30,000 clones, with 62% occurring only once. The sample taken for sequencing was NKG2D-high CD8+ T cells sorted from blood. The source is a human donor with alopecia areata.

The chain has TRBV5-1 and TRBJ2-1; D is possibly TRBD1 (6 bases). Looked up from germline, CDR1 is SGHRS and CDR2 is YFSETQ. The CDR3 extends over 13 amino acids. The V end was cut by 5 bases, the J end by 6 bases, with 12 bases between. The CDR3 is CASSSDSLNEQFF. The CDR3 nucleotides are TGCGCCAGCAGTTCGGACAGTCTCAATGAGCAGTTCTTC.

The chain joins TRBV27 to TRBJ1-2; D call uncertain. The germline CDR1 and CDR2 sequences are MNHEY and SMNVEV (reference sequence). The CDR3 extends over 14 amino acids. Trimming shortened V by 4 bases and J by 7 bases, and 16 bases separated the two germline ends. CDR3 DNA sequence: TGTGCCAGCAGTTCAACCCCGGTGGGGTTTGGCTACACCTTC. Protein: CASSSTPVGFGYTF.

This rearrangement joins TRBV5-5 to TRBJ2-7, with D hard to call. The V gene's germline CDR1 is SGHKS and CDR2 YYEKEE (reference sequence). The CDR3 runs 12 residues. V gave up 4 bases and J gave up 1 base, with 6 bases separating them. The CDR3: CASSPISYEQYF. In nucleotides, the CDR3 is TGTGCCAGCAGCCCAATATCCTACGAGCAGTACTTC.

This rearrangement joins TRBV29-1 to TRBJ2-3, with D possibly TRBD1 on 5 matching bases. Germline values: CDR1 SQVTM, CDR2 ANQGSEA. Trimming cost V 0 bases and J 3 bases, with 13 bases left between them. The CDR3 spans 15 residues. CDR3 DNA: TGCAGCGTTGAAGATCTGGGGCTTCTGACAGATACGCAGTATTTT. Translating gives CSVEDLGLLTDTQYF.

The chain employs TRBV6-5 and TRBJ2-1, with TRBD2 matching 8 bases. V was pared by 4 bases and J by 1 base, with 6 bases of the junction left unmatched. CDR3 length equals 16 residues. The germline V gene has CDR1 MNHEY and CDR2 SVGAGI. The CDR3 reads CASSSVAGPSYNEQFF. The CDR3 DNA reads as TGTGCCAGCAGTTCAGTAGCGGGGCCATCCTACAATGAGCAGTTCTTC.

This clone was seen just once. The chain employs TRBV18 and TRBJ2-1; TRBD2 agrees at 7 bases. This CDR3 is built from 15 residues. V gave up 0 bases and J gave up 8 bases; unmatched junction bases: 7. Germline V lookup: CDR1 KGHSH, CDR2 LQKENI. The CDR3 is CASSPPGGGDDEQFF. As DNA, the CDR3 is TGTGCCAGCTCACCACCGGGGGGGGGAGACGATGAGCAGTTCTTC.

The sample holds a few counts of this clone. The V and J genes are TRBV29-1 and TRBJ1-1; maybe TRBD1 (6 bases). V shed 1 base and J shed 7 bases, with 13 bases lying between them. The germline CDR1 and CDR2 sequences are SQVTM and ANQGSEA. CDR3 length: 13 amino acids. The chain's CDR3 is CSVEVGGPLEAFF. The CDR3 region has the DNA TGCAGCGTTGAAGTAGGGGGACCTCTTGAAGCTTTCTTT.

This clone turned up a few times. The CDR3 protein is CASSVRVVNTGELFF. CDR3 sequence (DNA): TGTGCCAGCAGCGTCCGGGTTGTCAACACCGGGGAGCTGTTTTTT. This chain uses TRBV7-9 with TRBJ2-2; no definite D call. Per the germline V gene, CDR1 is SEHNR and CDR2 is FQNEAQ (reference sequence). The CDR3 runs to 15 residues. Trimming removed 5 bases from V and 2 bases from J, with 12 bases in between.